The 20 T cell receptor beta chains in this list originate from one sample, sequenced in a study of cytomegalovirus exposure and HLA in healthy donors (dated by TCRdb to 2015 to 2018). Libraries were built with the immunoSEQ multiplex PCR assay. For the multiplex PCR, a mixture combining 60 forward primers for TCR Vbeta segments and 13 reverse primers for TCR Jbeta segments was used. This immuneACCESS table, as held by TCRdb, lists in-frame sequences with V and J called but not all clones. Of the missing ones, under half trace to an unresolved V gene in checked studies; the others have no known cause. For this sample there are roughly 130,000 clones; 65% to 80% appear just once. 0.85% to 1.3% of the sample comes from the top ten. The sample was PBMCs. The receptors shown here come from a human donor in good health.

The V call is TRBV7-9, the J call TRBJ1-1; 11 nucleotides align to TRBD1. This CDR3 spans 15 amino acids. Losses at the gene ends were 5 bases for V and 5 bases for J; bases not matched to a gene: 7. Germline values: CDR1 SEHNR, CDR2 FQNEAQ (reference sequence). The DNA for the CDR3 is TGTGCCAGCAGCCCACAGGACAGGGGGCCGACTGAAGCTTTCTTT. It is translated as CASSPQDRGPTEAFF. The entire variable domain, with the rest obtained from reference TRBV7-9 and TRBJ1-1, is as follows: DTGVSQNPRHKITKRGQNVTFRCDPISEHNRLYWYRQTLGQGPEFLTYFQNEAQLEKSRLLSDRFSAERPKGSFSTLEIQRTEQGDSAMYLCASSPQDRGPTEAFFGQGTRLTVV.

The chain carries TRBV7-2 and TRBJ1-1; 8 bases align to TRBD1. Germline V gene sequence: CDR1 SGHTA, CDR2 FQGNSA. J gave up 5 bases and V 8 bases, and 10 bases lay outside the gene matches. This CDR3 is built from 14 residues. The CDR3 sequence is CASGTGGVWTEAFF. For the CDR3, the DNA is TGTGCCAGCGGAACAGGGGGGGTGTGGACTGAAGCTTTCTTT.

V usage is TRBV28 and J usage is TRBJ1-5; D remains ambiguous. The CDR3 loop spans 15 amino acids. The V gene lost 6 bases and the J gene lost 0 bases, with 12 bases spanning the gap. Looked up from germline, CDR1 is MDHEN and CDR2 is SYDVKM. CDR3 bases: TGTGCCAGCAGGTCGAGCGTTTATAGCAATCAGCCCCAGCATTTT. Protein sequence: CASRSSVYSNQPQHF.

The CDR3 DNA reads TGTGCCAGCAGCGTAGATGGGCGGGGGTTGGACGAGCAGTACTTC. Translating gives CASSVDGRGLDEQYF. The genes are TRBV9 and TRBJ2-7; 7 nucleotides match TRBD2. The V gene's germline CDR1 is SGDLS and CDR2 YYNGEE. There are 15 residues in the CDR3. Trimming cost V 0 bases and J 5 bases; bases outside gene matches: 8.

The chain joins TRBV6-5 to TRBJ1-4; TRBD1 matches at 9 bases. CDR1 and CDR2 from the germline V gene are MNHEY and SVGAGI. The J segment lost 8 bases and the V segment lost 2 bases, leaving 9 bases of the junction unmatched. The CDR3 loop spans 16 amino acids. The CDR3 here is CASSYGFTGGGEKLFF. The CDR3 DNA is TGTGCCAGCAGTTACGGTTTTACAGGGGGCGGCGAAAAACTGTTTTTT.

The chain combines TRBV19 with TRBJ2-1; D perhaps matches TRBD1 (5 bases). Per germline, CDR1 LNHDA and CDR2 SQIVND (reference sequence). The CDR3 is made up of 15 amino acids. V lost 7 bases and J lost 1, with 14 bases in between. The CDR3 loop reads CASNSGSGSYNEQFF. Here the CDR3 DNA reads TGTGCCAGTAATTCAGGGTCCGGGTCCTACAATGAGCAGTTCTTC.

CDR3 DNA sequence: TGTGCCAGCAGATACCGGGACACGGAAGAGTTCTCTGAAGCTTTCTTT. This codes for CASRYRDTEEFSEAFF. The chain uses TRBV6-9 and TRBJ1-1; possible D gene TRBD1, 6 bases. There are 16 residues in the CDR3. The germline gives CDR1 MNHGY, CDR2 SVAAGI. V lost 6 bases and J lost 6, with 23 bases in between.

V gene TRBV10-2 combines with J gene TRBJ2-1, with TRBD2 identical over 12 bases. Germline CDR1 is WSHSY and CDR2 is SAAADI. V was clipped by 4 bases and J by 9 bases; unmatched bases: 7. CDR3 size: 15 residues. This CDR3 reads CASSGASGGVGEQFF. In DNA form, the CDR3 reads TGCGCCAGCAGTGGTGCTAGCGGGGGGGTGGGTGAGCAGTTCTTC.

The chain joins TRBV2 to TRBJ2-7; TRBD1 agrees at 9 bases. The trim removed 4 bases at V and 7 bases at J, leaving 5 bases unmatched. From germline, CDR1 is SNHLY and CDR2 FYNNEI. There are 13 residues in the CDR3. As DNA, the CDR3 is TGTGCCAGCAGTGGGGACAGGGTCTTTGAGCAGTACTTC. Translating it yields CASSGDRVFEQYF.

The chain uses TRBV5-4 and TRBJ2-5, with 11 bases lining up with TRBD2. CDR1 and CDR2 (germline): SGHNT, YYREEE (reference sequence). The CDR3 has 15 residues. The junction had 3 bases not matched to a gene; V was cut back by 4 bases and J by 1 base. CDR3 nucleotides: TGTGCCAGCAGCCCGACTAGCGGGGTCCAAGAGACCCAGTACTTC. Amino acids: CASSPTSGVQETQYF.

Concerning this clone: Its ends do not fully match the called genes, so a read error is possible. CDR3 sequence reads: CSSSKKTGIVDEQYF. In DNA, the CDR3 is TGTTCCAGCAGCAAGAAGACAGGGATCGTCGACGAGCAGTACTTC. The V call is TRBV7-9, the J call TRBJ2-7, with 7 bases aligning to TRBD1. Looked up from germline, CDR1 is SEHNR and CDR2 is FQNEAQ (reference sequence). The CDR3 sequence is 15 residues long. The entire variable domain, with the rest obtained from reference TRBV7-9 and TRBJ2-7, is as follows: DTGVSQNPRHKITKRGQNVTFRCDPISEHNRLYWYRQTLGQGPEFLTYFQNEAQLEKSRLLSDRFSAERPKGSFSTLEIQRTEQGDSAMYLCSSSKKTGIVDEQYFGPGTRLTVT.

This clone occurred once. The V call is TRBV7-8, the J call TRBJ2-7; 7 bases are shared with TRBD1. Germline loops: CDR1 SGHVS, CDR2 FQNEAQ. Trimming took 2 bases from V and 5 from J; bases not matched to a gene: 6. The CDR3 length is 14 residues. The CDR3 loop is CASSLMGQRDEQYF. CDR3 DNA: TGTGCCAGCAGCTTAATGGGACAGCGAGACGAGCAGTACTTC.

This chain uses TRBV20-1 with TRBJ2-7, with no clear D. The CDR3 has 11 residues. The V gene lost 0 bases and the J gene lost 9 bases, with 9 bases spanning the gap. Germline CDR1 is DFQATT and CDR2 is SNEGSKA (reference sequence). The CDR3 here is CSAREQYAQYF. DNA for the CDR3: TGCAGTGCTAGAGAACAGTATGCGCAGTACTTC.

J is TRBJ2-1 and V is TRBV6-6; D ambiguous. The germline V gene has CDR1 MNHNY and CDR2 SVGAGI (reference sequence). Trimming removed 4 bases from V and 7 bases from J, with 5 bases in between. This CDR3 comprises 11 residues. CDR3 nucleotide sequence: TGTGCCAGCAGTTTCGGTAATGAGCAGTTCTTC. It codes for CASSFGNEQFF.

The V call is TRBV6-5, the J call TRBJ1-3; maybe TRBD1 (5 bases). Trimming pared 4 bases from V and 4 bases from J, leaving 14 bases between. Looked up from germline, CDR1 is MNHEY and CDR2 is SVGAGI. CDR3 length: 15 amino acids. CDR3 residues: CASSLQGTTGNTIYF. DNA of the CDR3: TGTGCCAGCAGTTTGCAGGGAACTACGGGAAACACCATATATTTT.

The rearrangement links TRBV4-1 to TRBJ1-2, with 7 bases identical to TRBD1. The germline V gene has CDR1 MGHRA and CDR2 YSYEKL. The length of the CDR3 is 16 residues. After removal of 2 bases from V and 3 bases from J, the junction contained 9 bases not matched to a gene. The CDR3 bases are TGCGCCAGCAGCCAAAGGGGCACCGGGACAGACTATGGCTACACCTTC. Amino acid sequence: CASSQRGTGTDYGYTF.

The CDR3 DNA follows: TGCGCCAGCAGCCCGGAACCTAGCGCCGGGGAGCTGTTTTTT. Its protein is CASSPEPSAGELFF. The rearrangement uses TRBV5-1 and TRBJ2-2, with D perhaps TRBD2 (6 bases). The CDR3 loop spans 14 amino acids. Germline loops: CDR1 SGHRS, CDR2 YFSETQ. V dropped 4 bases and J dropped 6 bases, with 13 bases sitting between them.

The gene calls are TRBV9 and TRBJ2-5, with 7 bases aligning to TRBD2. Germline V lookup: CDR1 SGDLS, CDR2 YYNGEE. The CDR3 consists of 15 residues. J gave up 0 bases and V 0 bases, and 2 bases lay outside the gene matches. The CDR3: CASSVASGDQETQYF. CDR3 in DNA: TGTGCCAGCAGCGTAGCCAGCGGGGACCAAGAGACCCAGTACTTC.

This clone was observed a handful of times. V and J are TRBV7-2 and TRBJ2-5, with 8 bases aligning to TRBD1. Losses at the gene ends were 1 base for V and 9 bases for J; bases not matched to a gene: 4. The germline CDR1 and CDR2 sequences are SGHTA and FQGNSA. The CDR3 length is 13 residues. CDR3 sequence (DNA): TGTGCCAGCAGCTTAGGAGACAGGGGATCCCAGTACTTC. It encodes CASSLGDRGSQYF.

The chain carries TRBV4-1 and TRBJ2-1, with 10 bases lining up with TRBD2. The V segment lost 6 bases and the J segment 1 base; nucleotides outside the gene matches: 9. CDR1 is MGHRA and CDR2 is YSYEKL in the germline V gene. This CDR3 has 17 amino acids. CDR3 region: CASSPLLLAGSYNEQFF. The CDR3 coding sequence is TGCGCCAGCAGTCCCCTACTACTAGCGGGGTCCTACAATGAGCAGTTCTTC.